Sequencing of this TCR beta chain was carried out in a study of T cells in localized non-small cell lung cancer. TCRdb keeps only in-frame clones here, not all; method: immunoSEQ multiplex PCR. The data hold about 82,000 clones, with about three quarters observed a single time. Study-level points and caveats: For the top 100 tumor clones, a median roughly 56 also appeared in adjacent lung.

V shed 2 bases and J 0 bases; nucleotides not matched to a gene: 4. CDR1 and CDR2 (germline): KGHSH, LQKENI. CDR3 size: 17 residues. To note about this clone: The antigen remains unidentified.

The sample consisted of PBMCs, taken before any cancer treatment. The rearrangement links TRBV18 to TRBJ2-1, with 10 bases that match TRBD1. The clonotype was recovered from a man between 40 and 75 years old with stage II squamous cell lung carcinoma. DNA of the CDR3: TGTGCCAGCTCACCATCGGACAGGGGGAGCTCCTACAATGAGCAGTTCTTC. Translated: CASSPSDRGSSYNEQFF.